A single sample gave rise to the 8 T cell receptor beta chains below, sequenced in a study of cytomegalovirus exposure and HLA in healthy donors. Primers for the PCR totalled 60 Vbeta and 13 Jbeta. Measured with immunoSEQ multiplex PCR; TCRdb has only the in-frame clones, and not every one. The sample consists of some 190,000 clones, more than 75% of them appearing once. The source material was PBMCs. These receptors were obtained from a woman aged 30 to 39 in good health and CMV-seropositive.

The chain recombines TRBV11-2 with TRBJ2-3, with TRBD1 matching over 7 bases. The junction had 4 bases not matched to a gene; V was cut back by 1 base and J by 0 bases. From germline, CDR1 is SGHAT and CDR2 FQNNGV. This CDR3 is built from 16 residues. CDR3 coding DNA: TGTGCCAGCAGCTTAGGAGGGGGCTCTAGCACAGATACGCAGTATTTT. It yields the protein CASSLGGGSSTDTQYF.

Turning to this clone: Germline is not matched at one junction end, which may reflect a read error. V and J are TRBV9 and TRBJ2-3; D remains ambiguous. Germline CDR1 SGDLS, CDR2 YYNGEE. The CDR3 is made up of 13 amino acids. The CDR3: CASSAVYEDMQYF. CDR3 nucleotide sequence: TGTGCCAGCAGCGCCGTTTACGAGGATATGCAGTATTTT.

V is TRBV9 and J is TRBJ1-1; 9 bases match TRBD1. The CDR3 is 17 amino acids. The J segment lost 0 bases and the V segment lost 2 bases, leaving 8 bases of the junction unmatched. Per germline, CDR1 SGDLS and CDR2 YYNGEE. CDR3 DNA: TGTGCCAGCAGCGTTGGAGGGACAGGGACTCTGAACACTGAAGCTTTCTTT. This encodes CASSVGGTGTLNTEAFF.

The chain is built from TRBV5-1 and TRBJ2-1; D possibly corresponds to TRBD2 (6 bases). This CDR3 comprises 16 residues. V shed 2 bases and J shed 3 bases, with 15 bases lying between them. In germline, CDR1 is SGHRS, CDR2 YFSETQ. CDR3 coding DNA: TGCGCCAGCAGCTTCGGGACTGCTACTAGCTACAATGAGCAGTTCTTC. This gives the protein CASSFGTATSYNEQFF.

This chain uses TRBV19 with TRBJ2-5, with 12 positions matching TRBD2. The CDR3 sequence is 15 residues long. Trimming cost V 7 bases and J 7 bases; bases outside gene matches: 10. CDR1 is LNHDA, CDR2 SQIVND, per germline (reference sequence). CDR3 loop: CASNPSGGDSGTQYF. Written as DNA, the CDR3 is TGTGCCAGTAACCCTAGCGGGGGGGACTCTGGGACCCAGTACTTC.

This clone is judged medium-sized. This chain uses TRBV25-1 with TRBJ2-2; no definite D call. V lost 4 bases and J lost 0, with 9 bases in between. The CDR3 extends over 15 amino acids. Germline V lookup: CDR1 MGHDK, CDR2 SYGVNS. The CDR3 sequence is CASSGKTANTGELFF. Written as DNA, the CDR3 is TGTGCCAGCAGTGGAAAGACTGCGAACACCGGGGAGCTGTTTTTT.

The rearrangement links TRBV9 to TRBJ2-5, with D maybe TRBD2 (6 bases). Trimming removed 2 bases at V and 4 bases at J, with 12 bases between. CDR3 length: 14 amino acids. Germline V gives CDR1 SGDLS, CDR2 YYNGEE. The CDR3 region is CASSVDRGGETQYF. The CDR3 DNA is TGTGCCAGCAGCGTCGACCGGGGAGGAGAGACCCAGTACTTC.

This clone was found a few times. The chain carries TRBV5-1 and TRBJ1-6; perhaps TRBD1 as D (5 bases). Trimming left V 4 bases short and J 10 bases short, with 15 bases between. CDR1 SGHRS and CDR2 YFSETQ come from the germline V gene. The CDR3 is 14 amino acids. CDR3 region: CASSLNRKNSPLHF. CDR3 coding DNA: TGCGCCAGCAGCCTCAACAGGAAAAACTCACCCCTCCACTTT.